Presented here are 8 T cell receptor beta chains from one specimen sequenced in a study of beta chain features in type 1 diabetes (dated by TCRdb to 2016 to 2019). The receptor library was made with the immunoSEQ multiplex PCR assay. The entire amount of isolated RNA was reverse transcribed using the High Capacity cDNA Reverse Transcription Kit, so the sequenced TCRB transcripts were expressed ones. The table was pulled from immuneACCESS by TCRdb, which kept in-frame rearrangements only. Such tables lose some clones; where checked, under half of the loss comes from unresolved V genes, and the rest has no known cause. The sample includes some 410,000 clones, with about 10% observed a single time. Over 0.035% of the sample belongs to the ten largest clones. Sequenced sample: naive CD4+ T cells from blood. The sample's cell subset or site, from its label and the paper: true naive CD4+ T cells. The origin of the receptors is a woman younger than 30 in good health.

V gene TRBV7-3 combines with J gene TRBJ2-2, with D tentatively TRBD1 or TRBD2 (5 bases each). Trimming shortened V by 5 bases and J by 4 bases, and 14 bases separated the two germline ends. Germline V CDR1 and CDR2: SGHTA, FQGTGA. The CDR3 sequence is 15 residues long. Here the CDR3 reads CASSLWGSVTGELFF. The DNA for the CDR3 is TGTGCCAGCAGCCTCTGGGGGTCGGTCACCGGGGAGCTGTTTTTT.

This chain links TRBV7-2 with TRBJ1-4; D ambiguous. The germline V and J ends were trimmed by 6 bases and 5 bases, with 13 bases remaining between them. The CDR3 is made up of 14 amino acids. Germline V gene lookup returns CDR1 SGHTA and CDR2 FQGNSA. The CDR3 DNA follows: TGTGCCAGCAGTTCGTGGAGGTCAAATGAAAAACTGTTTTTT. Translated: CASSSWRSNEKLFF.

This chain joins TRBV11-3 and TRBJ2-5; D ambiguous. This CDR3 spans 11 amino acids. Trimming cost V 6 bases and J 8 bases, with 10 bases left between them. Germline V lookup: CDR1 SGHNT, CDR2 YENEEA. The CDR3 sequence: CASSYQRTQYF. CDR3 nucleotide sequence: TGTGCCAGCAGTTATCAGCGTACCCAGTACTTC.

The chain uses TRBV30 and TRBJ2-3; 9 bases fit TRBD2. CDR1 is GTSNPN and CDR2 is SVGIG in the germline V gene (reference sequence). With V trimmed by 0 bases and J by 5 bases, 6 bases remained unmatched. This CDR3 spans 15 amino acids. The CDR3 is CAWSVGGRAEDTQYF. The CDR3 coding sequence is TGTGCCTGGAGTGTAGGCGGGAGGGCTGAAGATACGCAGTATTTT.

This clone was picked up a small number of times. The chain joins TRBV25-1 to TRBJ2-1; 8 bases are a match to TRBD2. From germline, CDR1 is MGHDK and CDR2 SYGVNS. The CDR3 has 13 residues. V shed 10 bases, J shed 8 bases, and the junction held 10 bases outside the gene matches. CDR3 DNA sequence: TGTGCCACCCTGCGGGGGACTAGTTATGAGCAGTTCTTC. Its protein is CATLRGTSYEQFF.

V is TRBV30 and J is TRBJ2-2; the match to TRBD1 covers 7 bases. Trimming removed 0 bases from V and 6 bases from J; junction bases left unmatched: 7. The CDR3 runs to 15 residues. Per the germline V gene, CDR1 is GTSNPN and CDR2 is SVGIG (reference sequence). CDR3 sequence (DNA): TGTGCCTGGAGTGTAGCCCGAACAGGGGCCGGGGAGCTGTTTTTT. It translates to CAWSVARTGAGELFF.

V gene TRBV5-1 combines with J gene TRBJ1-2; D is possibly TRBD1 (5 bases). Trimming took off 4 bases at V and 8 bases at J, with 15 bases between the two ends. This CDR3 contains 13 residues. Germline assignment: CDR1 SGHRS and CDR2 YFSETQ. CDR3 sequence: CASSPDARDGYTF. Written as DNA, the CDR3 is TGCGCCAGCAGCCCGGACGCGAGGGACGGCTACACCTTC.

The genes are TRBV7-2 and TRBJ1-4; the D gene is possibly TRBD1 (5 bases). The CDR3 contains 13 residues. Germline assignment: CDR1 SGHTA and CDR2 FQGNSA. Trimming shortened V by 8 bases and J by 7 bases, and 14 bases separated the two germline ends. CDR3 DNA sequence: TGTGCCAGCTGGGCAGGGTACGGTGAAAAACTGTTTTTT. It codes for CASWAGYGEKLFF. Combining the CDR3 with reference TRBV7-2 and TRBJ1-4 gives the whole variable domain GAGVSQSPSNKVTEKGKDVELRCDPISGHTALYWYRQSLGQGLEFLIYFQGNSAPDKSGLPSDRFSAERTGGSVSTLTIQRTQQEDSAVYLCASWAGYGEKLFFGSGTQLSVL.